These 18 T cell receptor beta chains came from one sample sequenced in a study of blood T cell repertoires in COVID-19. Some clones are missing from TCRdb's copy, which holds only in-frame ones; the method was immunoSEQ multiplex PCR. The data contain 80,000 to 85,000 clones, approximately 84% of them singletons. The sample consisted of peripheral blood. The receptors shown here come from a human donor in a cohort sampled during active COVID-19.

The rearrangement links TRBV7-6 to TRBJ2-7; TRBD1 matches 11 bases. The CDR3 covers 14 residues. Germline lookup yields CDR1 SGHVS and CDR2 FNYEAQ. V lost 5 bases and J lost 0; bases outside the gene matches: 0. The CDR3 is CASSGQGASYEQYF. The CDR3 DNA is TGTGCCAGCAGCGGACAGGGGGCCTCCTACGAGCAGTACTTC. The full variable domain, completed using reference TRBV7-6 and TRBJ2-7, is GAGVSQSPRYKVTKRGQDVALRCDPISGHVSLYWYRQALGQGPEFLTYFNYEAQQDKSGLPNDRFSAERPEGSISTLTIQRTEQRDSAMYRCASSGQGASYEQYFGPGTRLTVT.

This chain uses TRBV19 with TRBJ2-7; TRBD1 aligns across 7 bases. The CDR3 length is 13 residues. CDR1 LNHDA and CDR2 SQIVND come from the germline V gene (reference sequence). The J segment lost 7 bases and the V segment lost 3 bases, leaving 6 bases of the junction unmatched. The CDR3 spells CASSMRQGMEQYF. The CDR3 bases are TGTGCCAGTAGTATGAGACAGGGTATGGAGCAGTACTTC.

This rearrangement joins TRBV5-6 to TRBJ1-2, with TRBD1 matching over 9 bases. Germline-derived CDR1 and CDR2 are SGHDT and YYEEEE. Trimming at V came to 1 base and at J to 4 bases, leaving 5 bases not matched to a gene. The CDR3 has 15 amino acids. CDR3 sequence: CASSLPGQGAYGYTF. CDR3 DNA sequence: TGTGCCAGCAGCTTGCCGGGACAGGGCGCCTATGGCTACACCTTC. The full variable domain, rest sourced from reference TRBV5-6 and TRBJ1-2, is DAGVTQSPTHLIKTRGQQVTLRCSPKSGHDTVSWYQQALGQGPQFIFQYYEEEERQRGNFPDRFSGHQFPNYSSELNVNALLLGDSALYLCASSLPGQGAYGYTFGSGTRLTVV.

The chain combines TRBV7-9 with TRBJ1-4; D might be TRBD1 (6 bases). Trimming cost V 4 bases and J 3 bases, with 15 bases left between them. CDR1 and CDR2 from the germline V gene are SEHNR and FQNEAQ (reference sequence). This CDR3 spans 16 amino acids. The CDR3 DNA sequence: TGTGCCAGCAGCTCCCTACGGGGGGGCTCTAATGAAAAACTGTTTTTT. It codes for CASSSLRGGSNEKLFF.

V is TRBV3-1 (or the pseudogene TRBV3-2) and J is TRBJ2-7; 7 bases agree with TRBD2. V lost 6 bases and J lost 4; bases outside the gene matches: 9. The germline V gene encodes CDR1 LGHDT and CDR2 YNNKEL (reference sequence). The CDR3 sequence is 14 residues long. CDR3 sequence reads: CASRQSGGRYEQYF. The DNA of the CDR3 is TGTGCCAGCAGACAGTCGGGGGGTCGTTACGAGCAGTACTTC.

This chain links TRBV19 with TRBJ2-1; 10 bases align to TRBD2. The ends lost 0 bases at V and 3 bases at J; junction bases unmatched: 2. The CDR3 spans 16 residues. Germline CDR1 reads LNHDA; CDR2 reads SQIVND (reference sequence). This CDR3 reads CASSIEAGGYYNEQFF. CDR3 DNA sequence: TGTGCCAGTAGTATAGAAGCGGGGGGGTACTACAATGAGCAGTTCTTC. The full variable domain, completed using reference TRBV19 and TRBJ2-1, is DGGITQSPKYLFRKEGQNVTLSCEQNLNHDAMYWYRQDPGQGLRLIYYSQIVNDFQKGDIAEGYSVSREKKESFPLTVTSAQKNPTAFYLCASSIEAGGYYNEQFFGPGTRLTVL.

This chain connects TRBV6-1 to TRBJ2-5; D might be TRBD2 (5 bases). The CDR3 spans 16 residues. The germline gives CDR1 MNHNS, CDR2 SASEGT. The V gene lost 4 bases and the J gene lost 2 bases, with 17 bases spanning the gap. CDR3 amino acids: CASSAATVRGQETQYF. The CDR3, as DNA: TGTGCCAGCAGTGCGGCTACAGTCCGGGGACAAGAGACCCAGTACTTC.

This clone was found a few times. The V call is TRBV7-3, the J call TRBJ2-3; 8 bases align to TRBD2. CDR3 length: 15 residues. Losses at the gene ends were 5 bases for V and 2 bases for J; bases not matched to a gene: 6. The germline V gene has CDR1 SGHTA and CDR2 FQGTGA. The CDR3 DNA reads as TGTGCCAGCAGCCTCGGACTAGCATTCACAGATACGCAGTATTTT. This gives the protein CASSLGLAFTDTQYF.

V usage is TRBV14 and J usage is TRBJ2-7, with 10 bases lining up with TRBD2. The CDR3 is 19 amino acids. In germline, CDR1 is SGHDN, CDR2 FVKESK. V shed 0 bases and J 0 bases; nucleotides not matched to a gene: 11. This chain's CDR3 is CASSQDRASGGFYSYEQYF. CDR3 DNA sequence: TGTGCCAGCAGCCAAGATCGTGCTAGCGGGGGATTCTACTCCTACGAGCAGTACTTC. Looking up the rest from reference TRBV14 and TRBJ2-7 gives the full variable domain: EAGVTQFPSHSVIEKGQTVTLRCDPISGHDNLYWYRRVMGKEIKFLLHFVKESKQDESGMPNNRFLAERTGGTYSTLKVQPAELEDSGVYFCASSQDRASGGFYSYEQYFGPGTRLTVT.

The J gene is TRBJ2-3, the V gene TRBV6-1; D perhaps matches TRBD1 (6 bases). Germline CDR1 reads MNHNS; CDR2 reads SASEGT. CDR3 length equals 14 residues. V was pared by 3 bases and J by 6 bases, with 13 bases between. The CDR3 sequence is CASSENHRVDTQYF. Written as DNA, the CDR3 is TGTGCCAGCAGTGAGAACCACAGGGTTGATACGCAGTATTTT.

The chain uses TRBV9 and TRBJ2-7, with D tentatively TRBD1 (6 bases). The CDR3 spans 14 residues. The germline CDR1 and CDR2 sequences are SGDLS and YYNGEE. The V end was cut by 4 bases, the J end by 0 bases, with 11 bases between. CDR3 amino acids: CASSRQDRSYEQYF. In DNA, the CDR3 is TGTGCCAGCAGCCGACAGGACCGCTCCTACGAGCAGTACTTC.

The J gene is TRBJ1-2, the V gene TRBV5-4; 11 bases fit TRBD1. Germline lookup yields CDR1 SGHNT and CDR2 YYREEE (reference sequence). CDR3 length: 17 residues. Trimming removed 0 bases from V and 8 bases from J; junction bases left unmatched: 12. CDR3 sequence: CASSLAGAGQGALGYTF. The CDR3 nucleotides are TGTGCCAGCAGCTTGGCGGGGGCCGGACAGGGGGCTTTAGGCTACACCTTC.

The gene calls are TRBV10-2 and TRBJ2-6; D ambiguous. The CDR3 covers 16 residues. V was shortened by 6 bases and J by 0 bases, with 12 bases between the two germline ends. Per the germline V gene, CDR1 is WSHSY and CDR2 is SAAADI. The chain's CDR3 is CASRDRYSSGANVLTF. The CDR3 DNA reads TGCGCCAGCAGGGATAGGTACAGCTCTGGGGCCAACGTCCTGACTTTC.

The chain joins TRBV24-1 to TRBJ2-7; 8 bases map to TRBD1. Germline-derived CDR1 and CDR2 are KGHDR and SFDVKD. This CDR3 has 13 amino acids. J lost 4 bases, V lost 7 bases, and 5 bases had no gene match. CDR3 nucleotide sequence: TGTGCCACCAGCCAGACAGGGGTTTACGAGCAGTACTTC. As protein: CATSQTGVYEQYF.

The J gene is TRBJ2-5, the V gene TRBV2; 7 bases are a match to TRBD1. From germline, CDR1 is SNHLY and CDR2 FYNNEI. V shed 5 bases, J shed 5 bases, and the junction held 5 bases outside the gene matches. There are 13 residues in the CDR3. This CDR3 is CASSSRTGETQYF. The DNA for the CDR3 is TGTGCCAGCAGTAGTCGGACAGGCGAGACCCAGTACTTC.

The chain has TRBV6-4 and TRBJ2-7; 9 bases are shared with TRBD2. The CDR3 runs 15 residues. Germline V gives CDR1 MRHNA, CDR2 SNTAGT. Germline trimming cut 2 bases from V and 3 bases from J; bases unmatched to any gene: 5. The CDR3 protein is CASSDEAGGGYEQYF. As DNA, the CDR3 is TGTGCCAGCAGTGACGAAGCGGGGGGAGGCTACGAGCAGTACTTC.

CDR3 DNA sequence: TGTGCCAGCACAACAGGATATAATTCACCCCTCCACTTT. Translation: CASTTGYNSPLHF. The J gene is TRBJ1-6, the V gene TRBV2, with D perhaps TRBD1 (5 bases). Trimming took 7 bases from V and 4 from J, leaving 8 bases between them. Germline-derived CDR1 and CDR2 are SNHLY and FYNNEI. The CDR3 covers 13 residues.

The V and J genes are TRBV5-6 and TRBJ1-2, with 7 bases lining up with TRBD1. The germline CDR1 and CDR2 sequences are SGHDT and YYEEEE. The V segment lost 0 bases and the J segment 0 bases; nucleotides outside the gene matches: 5. The length of the CDR3 is 16 residues. CDR3 sequence reads: CASSLAQGVANYGYTF. The CDR3 coding sequence is TGTGCCAGCAGCTTGGCCCAGGGGGTAGCTAACTATGGCTACACCTTC. Based on the CDR3 plus reference TRBV5-6 and TRBJ1-2, the full variable domain is DAGVTQSPTHLIKTRGQQVTLRCSPKSGHDTVSWYQQALGQGPQFIFQYYEEEERQRGNFPDRFSGHQFPNYSSELNVNALLLGDSALYLCASSLAQGVANYGYTFGSGTRLTVV.